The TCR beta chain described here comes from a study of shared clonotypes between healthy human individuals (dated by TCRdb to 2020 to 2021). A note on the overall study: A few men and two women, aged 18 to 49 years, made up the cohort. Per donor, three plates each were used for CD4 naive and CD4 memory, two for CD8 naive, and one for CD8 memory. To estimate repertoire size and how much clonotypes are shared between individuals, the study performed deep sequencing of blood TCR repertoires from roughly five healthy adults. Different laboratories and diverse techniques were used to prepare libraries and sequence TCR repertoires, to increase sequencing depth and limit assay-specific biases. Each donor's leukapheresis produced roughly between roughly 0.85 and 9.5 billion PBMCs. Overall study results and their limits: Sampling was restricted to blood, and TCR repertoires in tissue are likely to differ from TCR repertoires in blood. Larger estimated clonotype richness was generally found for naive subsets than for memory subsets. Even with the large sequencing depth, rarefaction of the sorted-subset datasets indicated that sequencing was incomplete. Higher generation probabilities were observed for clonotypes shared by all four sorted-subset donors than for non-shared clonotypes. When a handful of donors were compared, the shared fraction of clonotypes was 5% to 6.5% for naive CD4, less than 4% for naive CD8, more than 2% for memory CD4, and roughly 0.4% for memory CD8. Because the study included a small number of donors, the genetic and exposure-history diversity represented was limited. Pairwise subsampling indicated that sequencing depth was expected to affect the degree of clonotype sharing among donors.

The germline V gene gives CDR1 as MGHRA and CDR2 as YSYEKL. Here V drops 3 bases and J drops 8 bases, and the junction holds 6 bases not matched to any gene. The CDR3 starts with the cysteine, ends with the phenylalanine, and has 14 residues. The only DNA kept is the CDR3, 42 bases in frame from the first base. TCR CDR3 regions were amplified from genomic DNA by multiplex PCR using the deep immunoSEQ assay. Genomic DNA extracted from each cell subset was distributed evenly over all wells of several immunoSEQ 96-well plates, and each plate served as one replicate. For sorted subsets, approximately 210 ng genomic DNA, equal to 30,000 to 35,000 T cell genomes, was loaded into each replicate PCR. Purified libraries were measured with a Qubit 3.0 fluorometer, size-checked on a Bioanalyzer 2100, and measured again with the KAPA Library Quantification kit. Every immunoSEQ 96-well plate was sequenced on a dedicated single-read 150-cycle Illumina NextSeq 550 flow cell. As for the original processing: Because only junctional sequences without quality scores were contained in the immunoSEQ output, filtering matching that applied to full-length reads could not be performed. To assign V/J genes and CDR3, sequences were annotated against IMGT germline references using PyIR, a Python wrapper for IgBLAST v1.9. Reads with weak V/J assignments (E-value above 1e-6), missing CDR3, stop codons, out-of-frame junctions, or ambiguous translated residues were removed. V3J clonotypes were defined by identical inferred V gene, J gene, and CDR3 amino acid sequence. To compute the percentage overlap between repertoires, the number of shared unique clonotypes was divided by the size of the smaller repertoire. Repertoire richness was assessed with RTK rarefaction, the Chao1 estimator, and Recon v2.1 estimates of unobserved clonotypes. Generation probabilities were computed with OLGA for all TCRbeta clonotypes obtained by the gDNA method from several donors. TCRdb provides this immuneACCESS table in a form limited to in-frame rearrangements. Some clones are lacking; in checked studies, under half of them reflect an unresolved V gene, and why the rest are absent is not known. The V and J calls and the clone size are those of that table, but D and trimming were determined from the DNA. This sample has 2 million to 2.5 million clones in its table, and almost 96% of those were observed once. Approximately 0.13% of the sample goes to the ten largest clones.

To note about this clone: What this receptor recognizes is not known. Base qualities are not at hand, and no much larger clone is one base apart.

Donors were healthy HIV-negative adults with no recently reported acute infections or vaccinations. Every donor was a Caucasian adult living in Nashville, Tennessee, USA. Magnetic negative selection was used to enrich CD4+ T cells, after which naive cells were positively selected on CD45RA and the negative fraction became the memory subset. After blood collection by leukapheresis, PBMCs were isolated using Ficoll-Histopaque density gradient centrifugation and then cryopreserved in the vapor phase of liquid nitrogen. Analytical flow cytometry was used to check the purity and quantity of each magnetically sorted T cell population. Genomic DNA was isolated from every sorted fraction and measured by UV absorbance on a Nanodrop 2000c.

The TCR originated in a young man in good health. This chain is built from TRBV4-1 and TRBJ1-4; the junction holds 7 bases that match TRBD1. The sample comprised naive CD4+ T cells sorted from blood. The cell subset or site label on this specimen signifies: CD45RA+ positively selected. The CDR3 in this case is CASSQVSQGEKLFF. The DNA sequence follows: TGCGCCAGCAGCCAGGTCTCACAGGGGGAAAAACTGTTTTTT.